The 29 T cell receptor beta chains below come from one sample, sequenced in a study of cytomegalovirus exposure and HLA in healthy donors (dated by TCRdb to the late 2010s). The library was produced with the immunoSEQ multiplex PCR assay. Drawn from immuneACCESS, this table holds only the in-frame rearrangements with V and J called that TCRdb kept. Clones are partly lost; checked studies trace under half to an unresolved V gene and leave the rest unexplained. This sample is represented by 150,000 to 200,000 clones; around 85% of them were singletons. Of the sample, about 16% falls within the top ten clones. Material for sequencing was PBMCs. These receptors came from a young man in good health and CMV-seropositive.

In its sample, this clone was seen a few times. V and J are TRBV5-4 and TRBJ2-7, with no clear D. Germline V gene lookup returns CDR1 SGHNT and CDR2 YYREEE (reference sequence). This CDR3 spans 13 amino acids. V lost 3 bases, J lost 1 base, and 8 bases lay in between. The CDR3 nucleotides are TGTGCCAGCAGCTCCTTTTATTCCTACGAGCAGTACTTC. Translated: CASSSFYSYEQYF.

The chain uses TRBV7-9 and TRBJ2-1; 9 bases are shared with TRBD2. The trim removed 5 bases at V and 9 bases at J, leaving 2 bases unmatched. This CDR3 has 12 residues. CDR1 is SEHNR, CDR2 FQNEAQ, per germline (reference sequence). The CDR3 spells CASSPGLAEQFF. The CDR3 DNA follows: TGTGCCAGCAGCCCGGGACTAGCTGAGCAGTTCTTC.

This clone was seen a few times. The genes are TRBV6-5 and TRBJ1-2; D is uncertain. CDR1 and CDR2 (germline): MNHEY, SVGAGI. The CDR3 loop spans 13 amino acids. The germline V and J ends were trimmed by 7 bases and 0 bases, with 9 bases remaining between them. CDR3 residues: CASTDGTNYGYTF. CDR3 bases: TGTGCCAGCACGGACGGGACTAACTATGGCTACACCTTC.

V is TRBV9 and J is TRBJ1-2, with 7 bases lining up with TRBD1. V lost 0 bases, J lost 8 bases, and 10 bases stayed unmatched. The germline CDR1 and CDR2 sequences are SGDLS and YYNGEE. The CDR3 runs 15 residues. The CDR3 here is CASSVEETGRSGYTF. The CDR3 nucleotides read TGTGCCAGCAGCGTAGAGGAGACAGGGAGATCGGGCTACACCTTC.

The rearrangement joins TRBV14 to TRBJ2-5; tentatively, D is TRBD1 (5 bases). Germline V gene data show CDR1 as SGHDN and CDR2 as FVKESK. This CDR3 has 17 residues. The V and J ends lost 4 bases and 2 bases respectively, with 20 bases between them. CDR3 DNA: TGTGCCAGCAGCCGCCAGCAGGGCTCGACGAGACAAGAGACCCAGTACTTC. This codes for CASSRQQGSTRQETQYF.

The CDR3 loop is CASTAGVQYNEQFF. Written as DNA, the CDR3 is TGTGCCAGCACCGCGGGAGTACAATACAATGAGCAGTTCTTC. This chain uses TRBV27 with TRBJ2-1, with 7 bases aligning to TRBD2. The CDR3 is made up of 14 amino acids. Germline V gene sequence: CDR1 MNHEY, CDR2 SMNVEV (reference sequence). The junction had 7 bases not matched to a gene; V was cut back by 7 bases and J by 4 bases.

This clone was seen many times. V gene TRBV6-1 combines with J gene TRBJ1-1; perhaps TRBD1 as D (5 bases). V was clipped by 10 bases and J by 1 base, with 16 bases between them. The CDR3 is made up of 14 amino acids. The germline CDR1 and CDR2 sequences are MNHNS and SASEGT. The CDR3 DNA follows: TGTGCCACACGGCGGGGCAGGGCGAACACTGAAGCTTTCTTT. This gives the protein CATRRGRANTEAFF.

This chain links TRBV6-1 with TRBJ2-1; D might be TRBD2 (6 bases). The germline V gene has CDR1 MNHNS and CDR2 SASEGT. V was pared by 0 bases and J by 7 bases, with 16 bases between. This CDR3 comprises 16 residues. In DNA form, the CDR3 reads TGTGCCAGCAGTGAAGCGAGTAGAGGGAGGTGGAATGAGCAGTTCTTC. Amino acid sequence: CASSEASRGRWNEQFF.

The V gene is TRBV19, the J gene TRBJ2-7; 7 bases align to TRBD1. In germline, CDR1 is LNHDA, CDR2 SQIVND (reference sequence). The CDR3 has 13 amino acids. The ends lost 5 bases at V and 4 bases at J; junction bases unmatched: 5. DNA of the CDR3: TGTGCCAGTAGTTTCGGGACAGTGTACGAGCAGTACTTC. This translates into CASSFGTVYEQYF. Looking up the rest from reference TRBV19 and TRBJ2-7 gives the full variable domain: DGGITQSPKYLFRKEGQNVTLSCEQNLNHDAMYWYRQDPGQGLRLIYYSQIVNDFQKGDIAEGYSVSREKKESFPLTVTSAQKNPTAFYLCASSFGTVYEQYFGPGTRLTVT.

The genes are TRBV13 and TRBJ2-7; the D gene is possibly TRBD1 (6 bases). V shed 7 bases and J shed 0 bases, with 13 bases lying between them. The CDR3 is 14 residues long. Germline V gene data show CDR1 as PRHDT and CDR2 as FYEKMQ (reference sequence). The CDR3 region is CASKHGTNSYEQYF. Written as DNA, the CDR3 is TGTGCCAGCAAGCACGGGACAAACTCCTACGAGCAGTACTTC. The entire variable domain, with the rest obtained from reference TRBV13 and TRBJ2-7, is as follows: AAGVIQSPRHLIKEKRETATLKCYPIPRHDTVYWYQQGPGQDPQFLISFYEKMQSDKGSIPDRFSAQQFSDYHSELNMSSLELGDSALYFCASKHGTNSYEQYFGPGTRLTVT.

With respect to this clone: This same CDR3 is encoded by further DNA sequences in the sample. This chain joins TRBV5-1 and TRBJ1-5; 8 bases fit TRBD1. The germline V gene has CDR1 SGHRS and CDR2 YFSETQ. The trim removed 0 bases at V and 1 base at J, leaving 0 bases unmatched. The CDR3 spans 15 residues. The CDR3 DNA follows: TGCGCCAGCAGCTTGGCAGGGGGCAGCAATCAGCCCCAGCATTTT. Its translation is CASSLAGGSNQPQHF.

The V gene is TRBV28, the J gene TRBJ2-2; TRBD1 agrees at 7 bases. V lost 3 bases, J lost 7 bases, and 20 bases stayed unmatched. Germline values: CDR1 MDHEN, CDR2 SYDVKM. The CDR3 is 19 residues long. CDR3 sequence (DNA): TGTGCCAGCAGTTTCCCCATAGGGGACAGACTCAGATCGGGCGGGGAGCTGTTTTTT. This gives the protein CASSFPIGDRLRSGGELFF.

The V and J genes are TRBV27 and TRBJ2-2, with D possibly matching TRBD2 (5 bases). Trimming left V 0 bases short and J 4 bases short, with 6 bases between. This CDR3 has 14 residues. The V gene's germline CDR1 is MNHEY and CDR2 SMNVEV (reference sequence). CDR3 nucleotides: TGTGCCAGCAGTTTATCTAGCGTCACCGGGGAGCTGTTTTTT. This sequence encodes CASSLSSVTGELFF.

The chain is built from TRBV5-4 and TRBJ2-1; 8 positions agree with TRBD1. The CDR3 runs 13 residues. Germline values: CDR1 SGHNT, CDR2 YYREEE (reference sequence). V gave up 4 bases and J gave up 10 bases; unmatched junction bases: 7. CDR3 DNA sequence: TGTGCCAGCAGCACGGGACAGGCACGGGAGCAGTTCTTC. It encodes CASSTGQAREQFF.

V is TRBV4-1 and J is TRBJ2-2, with D possibly TRBD2 on 5 matching bases. Germline CDR1 is MGHRA and CDR2 is YSYEKL. V gave up 5 bases and J gave up 2 bases, with 9 bases separating them. CDR3 length: 14 residues. This CDR3 is CASSSRENTGELFF. In nucleotides, the CDR3 is TGCGCCAGCAGCTCACGGGAAAACACCGGGGAGCTGTTTTTT.

The J gene is TRBJ1-1, the V gene TRBV11-2; 9 bases line up with TRBD1. The CDR3 has 16 amino acids. V shed 5 bases, J shed 1 base, and the junction held 8 bases outside the gene matches. The germline V gene has CDR1 SGHAT and CDR2 FQNNGV. The CDR3 sequence is CASSTLQGAGNTEAFF. The CDR3 DNA is TGTGCCAGCAGCACATTACAGGGGGCTGGGAACACTGAAGCTTTCTTT.

This chain connects TRBV5-1 to TRBJ1-4; 9 bases align to TRBD1. CDR1 is SGHRS, CDR2 YFSETQ, per germline. Trimming cost V 5 bases and J 3 bases; bases outside gene matches: 8. The CDR3 covers 16 residues. CDR3 DNA sequence: TGCGCCAGCAGTTATACAGGGGGCTCGTCTAATGAAAAACTGTTTTTT. Its translation: CASSYTGGSSNEKLFF.

This chain connects TRBV30 to TRBJ1-2; 7 nucleotides line up with TRBD1. The ends lost 4 bases at V and 8 bases at J; junction bases unmatched: 10. Germline assignment: CDR1 GTSNPN and CDR2 SVGIG (reference sequence). The CDR3 is 13 amino acids. The CDR3 DNA sequence: TGTGCCTGGACCTCGGGACAGCCTGAGGGCTACACCTTC. This translates into CAWTSGQPEGYTF.

CDR3 loop: CASSLSSGSYNEQFF. The DNA for the CDR3 is TGTGCCAGCAGCTTGAGTAGCGGCTCCTACAATGAGCAGTTCTTC. The chain employs TRBV7-3 and TRBJ2-1, with a tentative D call TRBD2 (6 bases). Germline V CDR1 and CDR2: SGHTA, FQGTGA. The CDR3 is 15 amino acids. Trimming removed 3 bases at V and 0 bases at J, with 9 bases between.

The V gene is TRBV6-6, the J gene TRBJ2-3; D might be TRBD2 (6 bases). Trimming removed 2 bases at V and 2 bases at J, with 11 bases between. The CDR3 contains 15 residues. In germline, CDR1 is MNHNY, CDR2 SVGAGI (reference sequence). For the CDR3, the DNA is TGTGCCAGCAGTTACGGCGGGGCATCCACAGATACGCAGTATTTT. The encoded protein is CASSYGGASTDTQYF.

J is TRBJ1-6 and V is TRBV27, with TRBD1 matching over 7 bases. Germline-derived CDR1 and CDR2 are MNHEY and SMNVEV (reference sequence). CDR3 size: 13 residues. J lost 9 bases, V lost 10 bases, and 9 bases had no gene match. The CDR3 DNA is TGTGCCACCGCTAGGGGGCCGCGTTCACCCCTCCACTTT. The encoded protein is CATARGPRSPLHF.

Here the CDR3 DNA reads TGTGCCAGCAGTAAGGGGGACAGGGACATTCAGTACTTC. Translation: CASSKGDRDIQYF. The chain uses TRBV25-1 and TRBJ2-4; 9 bases are a match to TRBD1. The CDR3 has 13 residues. Germline values: CDR1 MGHDK, CDR2 SYGVNS. Trimming removed 5 bases from V and 8 bases from J; junction bases left unmatched: 4.

The V call is TRBV19, the J call TRBJ2-1; 7 bases are a match to TRBD2. Germline CDR1 is LNHDA and CDR2 is SQIVND (reference sequence). CDR3 size: 14 residues. Losses at the gene ends were 7 bases for V and 8 bases for J; bases not matched to a gene: 11. The CDR3 DNA reads TGTGCCAGTACCCCGGGCGGGAGTAGGTATGAGCAGTTCTTC. Translating it yields CASTPGGSRYEQFF.

This rearrangement joins TRBV28 to TRBJ2-3, with 8 bases aligning to TRBD2. This CDR3 contains 16 residues. The germline gives CDR1 MDHEN, CDR2 SYDVKM. V gave up 5 bases and J gave up 1 base; unmatched junction bases: 8. The CDR3 nucleotides are TGTGCCAGCAGTGACGGGGGGGCCGGTCGCACAGATACGCAGTATTTT. This codes for CASSDGGAGRTDTQYF.

The V call is TRBV29-1, the J call TRBJ2-2; D is perhaps TRBD2 (7 bases). The CDR3 has 16 amino acids. Germline CDR1 reads SQVTM; CDR2 reads ANQGSEA. V dropped 0 bases and J dropped 0 bases, with 11 bases sitting between them. This chain's CDR3 is CSVEDRGGPNTGELFF. The CDR3 coding sequence is TGCAGCGTTGAAGATAGGGGGGGCCCGAACACCGGGGAGCTGTTTTTT.

The V gene is TRBV7-2, the J gene TRBJ2-3, with 7 bases identical to TRBD1. The trim removed 4 bases at V and 1 base at J, leaving 2 bases unmatched. The CDR3 has 14 amino acids. CDR1 is SGHTA and CDR2 is FQGNSA in the germline V gene. The CDR3: CASSSDRGTDTQYF. The CDR3 DNA sequence: TGTGCCAGCAGCTCTGACAGGGGCACAGATACGCAGTATTTT.

The rearrangement joins TRBV6-9 to TRBJ1-2; unclear D gene. The CDR3 is 18 amino acids. In germline, CDR1 is MNHGY, CDR2 SVAAGI. V was shortened by 11 bases and J by 4 bases, with 32 bases between the two germline ends. Here the CDR3 DNA reads TGTGCCCGCTCTCTCCCCTCTTGGCAGGTCATAGGTAGCTATGGCTACACCTTC. Its translation is CARSLPSWQVIGSYGYTF.

This clone was found once. The chain links TRBV5-6 to TRBJ1-2; 8 nucleotides match TRBD1. The CDR3 runs to 16 residues. Trimming at V came to 4 bases and at J to 0 bases, leaving 8 bases not matched to a gene. Germline V lookup: CDR1 SGHDT, CDR2 YYEEEE. CDR3 residues: CASSTHPGQANYGYTF. CDR3 DNA: TGTGCCAGCAGCACCCACCCGGGACAGGCTAACTATGGCTACACCTTC.

The chain uses TRBV4-1 and TRBJ2-3, with 8 bases identical to TRBD2. Germline V CDR1 and CDR2: MGHRA, YSYEKL. The CDR3 has 17 residues. V was clipped by 0 bases and J by 2 bases; unmatched bases: 7. CDR3 residues: CASSQDEAGAYTDTQYF. Here the CDR3 DNA reads TGCGCCAGCAGCCAAGACGAAGCGGGGGCCTACACAGATACGCAGTATTTT.